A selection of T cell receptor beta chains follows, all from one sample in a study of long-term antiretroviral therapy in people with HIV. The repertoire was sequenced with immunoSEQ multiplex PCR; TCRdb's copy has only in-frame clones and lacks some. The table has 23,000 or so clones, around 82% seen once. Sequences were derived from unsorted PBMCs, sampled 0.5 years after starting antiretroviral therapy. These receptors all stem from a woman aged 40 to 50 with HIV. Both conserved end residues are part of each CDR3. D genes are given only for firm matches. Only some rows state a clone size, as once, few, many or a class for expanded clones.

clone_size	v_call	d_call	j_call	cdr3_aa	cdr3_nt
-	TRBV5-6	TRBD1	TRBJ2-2	CASSGQGYGELFF	TGTGCCAGCAGTGGACAGGGTTACGGGGAACTGTTTTTT
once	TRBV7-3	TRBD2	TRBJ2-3	CASSLTITSGGSTDTQYF	TGTGCCAGCAGCTTAACAATCACTAGCGGGGGAAGCACAGATACGCAGTATTTT
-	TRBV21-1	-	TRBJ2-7	CASSKVRQGAFSYEQYF	TGTGCCAGCAGCAAAGTTCGACAGGGGGCTTTTTCTTACGAGCAGTACTTC
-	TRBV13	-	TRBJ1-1	CASSLGLYRVAEAFF	TGTGCCAGCAGCTTAGGCCTATACAGGGTGGCTGAAGCTTTCTTT
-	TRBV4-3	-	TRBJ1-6	CASSHGQGQKRYSPLHF	TGCGCCAGCAGCCATGGACAAGGACAGAAAAGATATTCACCCCTCCACTTT
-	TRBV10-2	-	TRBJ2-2	CASSGGTPTGELFF	TGCGCCAGCAGTGGGGGGACACCCACCGGGGAGCTGTTTTTT
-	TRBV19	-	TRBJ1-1	CASSVYKNTEAFF	TGTGCCAGTAGTGTTTACAAGAACACTGAAGCTTTCTTT
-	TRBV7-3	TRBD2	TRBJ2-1	CASSPPGGAHNEQFF	TGTGCCAGCAGCCCACCGGGGGGGGCACACAATGAGCAGTTCTTC
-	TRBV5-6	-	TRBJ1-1	CASSSLQGQEVGGAFF	TGTGCCAGCAGTTCCCTACAGGGTCAGGAGGTCGGAGGAGCTTTCTTT
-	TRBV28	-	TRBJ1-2	CASSNTGRASYGYTF	TGTGCCAGCAGTAATACCGGGAGGGCCTCCTATGGCTACACCTTC
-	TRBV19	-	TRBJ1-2	CASSIRPNGGMGPLYNYGYTF	TGTGCCAGTAGTATCCGTCCTAATGGCGGGATGGGCCCGCTTTATAACTATGGCTACACCTTC
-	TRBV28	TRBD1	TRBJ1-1	CASSLTIGGQGRTEAFF	TGTGCCAGCAGTTTAACCATCGGCGGACAGGGGAGAACTGAAGCTTTCTTT
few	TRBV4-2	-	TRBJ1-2	CASSPGFGYTF	TGTGCCAGCAGCCCAGGGTTTGGCTACACCTTC
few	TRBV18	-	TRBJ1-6	CASSPYSDSALQSPLHF	TGTGCCAGCTCACCATATAGTGACAGCGCTCTTCAGTCACCCCTCCACTTT
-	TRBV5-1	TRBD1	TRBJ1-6	CASSLEGQNNSPLHF	TGCGCCAGCAGCTTGGAGGGACAGAATAATTCACCCCTCCACTTT
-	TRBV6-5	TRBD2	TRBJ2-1	CASSYSGTSRRNEQFF	TGTGCCAGCAGTTACTCCGGGACTAGCAGGAGGAATGAGCAGTTCTTC
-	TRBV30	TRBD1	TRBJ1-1	CAWRKRQTGGVTEAFF	TGTGCCTGGAGGAAACGACAGACAGGGGGAGTCACTGAAGCTTTCTTT
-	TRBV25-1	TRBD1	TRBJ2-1	CAAGQGNNEQFF	TGTGCCGCGGGACAGGGAAACAATGAGCAGTTCTTC
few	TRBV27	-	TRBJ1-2	CASSSGVHRQGYTF	TGTGCCAGCAGTTCAGGGGTCCACCGCCAAGGCTACACCTTC
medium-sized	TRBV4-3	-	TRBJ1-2	CASSQLQASSYGYTF	TGCGCCAGCAGCCAACTACAGGCCTCCTCGTATGGCTACACCTTC
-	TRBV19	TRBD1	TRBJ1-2	CATRQGALGYGYTF	TGTGCCACCAGGCAGGGGGCTTTAGGCTATGGCTACACCTTC
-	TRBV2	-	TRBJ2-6	CASSDGGTYSGANVLTF	TGTGCCAGCAGTGATGGAGGGACCTATTCTGGGGCCAACGTCCTGACTTTC
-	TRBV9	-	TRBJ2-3	CASSPSRTAQATDTQYF	TGTGCCAGCAGCCCTAGTAGAACAGCTCAGGCCACAGATACGCAGTATTTT
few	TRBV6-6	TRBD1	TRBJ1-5	CASSLSGQFNQPQHF	TGTGCCAGCAGCCTTTCGGGACAGTTCAATCAGCCCCAGCATTTT
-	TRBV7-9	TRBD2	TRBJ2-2	CASSPRATSGVNTGELFF	TGTGCCAGCAGCCCTCGAGCGACTAGCGGGGTGAACACCGGGGAGCTGTTTTTT
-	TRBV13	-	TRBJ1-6	CASSLGPGGTNSPLHF	TGTGCCAGCAGCTTAGGGCCGGGAGGGACTAATTCACCCCTCCACTTT
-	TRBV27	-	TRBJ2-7	CASSGVGGALYEQYF	TGTGCCAGCAGTGGGGTAGGGGGGGCTCTATACGAGCAGTACTTC
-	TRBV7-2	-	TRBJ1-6	CASSLEGPYSPLHF	TGTGCCAGCAGCTTAGAGGGGCCCTATTCACCCCTCCACTTT
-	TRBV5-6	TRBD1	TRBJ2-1	CASSLLDRGYNEQFF	TGTGCCAGCAGCTTGCTAGACAGGGGATACAATGAGCAGTTCTTC
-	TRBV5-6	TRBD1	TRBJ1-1	CASSATLTRGRLNTEAFF	TGTGCCAGCAGCGCCACCCTTACCAGGGGGCGTTTGAACACTGAAGCTTTCTTT
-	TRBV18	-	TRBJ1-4	CASSPGATNEKLFF	TGTGCCAGCTCACCGGGGGCCACTAATGAAAAACTGTTTTTT
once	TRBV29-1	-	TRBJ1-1	CSVVGSHTEAFF	TGCAGCGTTGTGGGTTCCCACACTGAAGCTTTCTTT
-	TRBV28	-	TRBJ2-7	CASSLWAPGRNYEQYF	TGTGCCAGCAGTTTATGGGCCCCCGGACGCAACTACGAGCAGTACTTC
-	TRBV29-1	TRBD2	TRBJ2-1	CSVEDYSLRGASGNEQFF	TGCAGCGTTGAAGATTATTCCTTGCGGGGGGCGTCGGGCAATGAGCAGTTCTTC
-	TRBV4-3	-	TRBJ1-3	CASSQDGAGNRAGNTIYF	TGCGCCAGCAGCCAAGATGGGGCGGGGAACAGAGCTGGAAACACCATATATTTT
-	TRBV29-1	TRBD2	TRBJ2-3	CSVPTAGGSTDTQYF	TGCAGCGTTCCTACAGCGGGGGGATCCACAGATACGCAGTATTTT
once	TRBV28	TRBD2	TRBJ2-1	CASSNPTSGGAEQFF	TGTGCCAGCAGCAACCCAACTAGCGGGGGGGCAGAGCAGTTCTTC
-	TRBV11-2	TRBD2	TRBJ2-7	CASSLPTGGIERYF	TGTGCCAGCAGCTTACCGACGGGGGGGATCGAACGGTACTTC
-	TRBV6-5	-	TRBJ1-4	CASSYGGGAEKLFF	TGTGCCAGCAGTTACGGGGGGGGAGCTGAAAAACTGTTTTTT
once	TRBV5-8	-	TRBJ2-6	CASSLARYSGANVLTF	TGTGCCAGCAGCTTGGCCCGTTATTCTGGGGCCAACGTCCTGACTTTC
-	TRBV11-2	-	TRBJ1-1	CASSLGSGGRNTEAFF	TGTGCCAGCAGCTTAGGATCGGGGGGTCGGAACACTGAAGCTTTCTTT
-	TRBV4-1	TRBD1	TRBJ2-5	CASSHPGAGGETQYF	TGCGCCAGCAGCCACCCTGGGGCAGGGGGAGAGACCCAGTACTTC
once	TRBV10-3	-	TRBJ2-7	CATSTRLRSYEQYF	TGTGCCACCAGCACAAGGTTACGCTCCTACGAGCAGTACTTC
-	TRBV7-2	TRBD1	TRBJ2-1	CASRDRADNEQFF	TGTGCCAGCAGGGACAGGGCCGACAATGAGCAGTTCTTC
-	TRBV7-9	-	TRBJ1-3	CASRQRLGTGNTIYF	TGTGCCAGCAGGCAGAGGTTGGGTACCGGAAACACCATATATTTT
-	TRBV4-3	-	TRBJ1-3	CASSRRAGVSGNTIYF	TGCGCCAGCAGCCGACGAGCGGGGGTCTCTGGAAACACCATATATTTT
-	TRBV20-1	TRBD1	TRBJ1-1	CSVIDRGRAFF	TGCAGTGTTATAGACAGGGGGCGAGCTTTCTTT
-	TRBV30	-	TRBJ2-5	CAWSVSSAAETQYF	TGTGCCTGGAGTGTATCGTCTGCGGCGGAGACCCAGTACTTC
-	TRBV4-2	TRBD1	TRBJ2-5	CASSQEGQGTETQYF	TGTGCCAGCAGCCAAGAAGGACAGGGTACGGAGACCCAGTACTTC
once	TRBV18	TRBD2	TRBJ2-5	CASSQLAGGLGQETQYF	TGTGCCAGCTCCCAACTAGCGGGGGGCCTGGGCCAAGAGACCCAGTACTTC
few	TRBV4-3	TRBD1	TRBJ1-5	CASSQDKVTGGWNQPQHF	TGCGCCAGCAGCCAAGATAAGGTAACAGGGGGCTGGAATCAGCCCCAGCATTTT